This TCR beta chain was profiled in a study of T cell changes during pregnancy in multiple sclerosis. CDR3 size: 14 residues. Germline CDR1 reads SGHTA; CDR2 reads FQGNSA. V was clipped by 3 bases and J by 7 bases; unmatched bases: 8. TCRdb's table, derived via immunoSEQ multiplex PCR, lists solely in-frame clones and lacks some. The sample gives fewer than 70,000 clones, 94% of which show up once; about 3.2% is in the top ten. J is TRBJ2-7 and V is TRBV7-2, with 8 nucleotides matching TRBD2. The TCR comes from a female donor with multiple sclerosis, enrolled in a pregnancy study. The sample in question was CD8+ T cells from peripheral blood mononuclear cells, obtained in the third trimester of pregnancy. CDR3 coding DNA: TGTGCCAGCAGCTTCGGACTAGCCCCCAGGGAGCAGTACTTC. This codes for CASSFGLAPREQYF.